The TCR beta chain described here comes from a study of cytomegalovirus exposure and HLA in healthy donors. On the study more broadly: Most donors, around 81% of a few hundred genotyped, fell in the Caucasian-associated ancestry cluster. The study, taken as a whole, reports: Earlier findings revealed that most TCR beta V segments proved productive either about 90% or about 30% of the time. With later analysis, a missense DCLRE1C variant became linked to TCR beta V- and J-gene trimming.

Germline assignment: CDR1 DFQATT and CDR2 SNEGSKA (reference sequence). The CDR3 loop spans 11 amino acids. Researchers ran the PCR with 60 Vbeta and 13 Jbeta primers. Method: immunoSEQ multiplex PCR; TCRdb's copy keeps in-frame clones and lacks some. The repertoire has some 120,000 clones, over 70% of them found once; the top ten carry 2.1%. For this clone: What it binds is not known.

The sample comprised PBMCs. This sequence joins TRBV20-1 and TRBJ2-5; D uncertain. The J call is uncertain, as TRBJ2-7 better fits the DNA end. This sequence was found in a woman aged 40 to 49 in good health and CMV-seropositive. The CDR3 nucleotides are TGCAGTGCTAGAGGCCCCTACGAGCAGTACTTC. It codes for CSARGPYEQYF.